Presented here are 27 T cell receptor beta chains from one specimen sequenced in a study of post-analysis software for immune sequencing data. Study outcomes and limitations: Higher frequency in patients than in controls was seen for roughly 5 TRBV segments, with TRBV5-6, TRBV5-1 and TRBV20-1 among them.

Their target antigens are unknown. cDNA libraries of TCR beta carried unique molecular identifiers. TCRdb re-called the PCR reads through MiXCR, storing one row per CDR3 protein. The sample shows approximately 440,000 distinct CDR3 sequences, roughly 45% of them seen only once. Sequencing input: blood. The receptors shown here come from a girl aged 10 to 17 with multiple sclerosis.

This clonotype was seen more than once but under ten times. V usage is TRBV7-2 and J usage is TRBJ1-2; no definite D call. CDR1 is SGHTA, CDR2 FQGNSA, per germline. Trimming took 5 bases from V and 3 from J, leaving 7 bases between them. The CDR3 contains 12 residues. The CDR3 sequence is CASSPTHYGYTF. CDR3 nucleotide sequence: TGTGCCAGCAGCCCGACACACTATGGCTACACCTTC.

In this sample, this clonotype turned up a few times. V usage is TRBV7-9 and J usage is TRBJ2-3; 7 bases align to TRBD2. J gave up 1 base and V 3 bases, and 4 bases lay outside the gene matches. The germline CDR1 and CDR2 sequences are SEHNR and FQNEAQ (reference sequence). This CDR3 has 15 amino acids. CDR3 bases: TGTGCCAGCAGCTTTCCAACTAGCGGCACAGATACGCAGTATTTT. Its translation: CASSFPTSGTDTQYF. The entire variable domain, with the rest obtained from reference TRBV7-9 and TRBJ2-3, is as follows: DTGVSQNPRHKITKRGQNVTFRCDPISEHNRLYWYRQTLGQGPEFLTYFQNEAQLEKSRLLSDRFSAERPKGSFSTLEIQRTEQGDSAMYLCASSFPTSGTDTQYFGPGTRLTVL.

This clonotype was observed a few times. This chain links TRBV11-2 with TRBJ1-4, with D hard to call. The CDR3 is 16 amino acids. V lost 1 base and J lost 5, with 14 bases in between. The germline CDR1 and CDR2 sequences are SGHAT and FQNNGV. Here the CDR3 DNA reads TGTGCCAGCAGCTTAGTATCAGGACTAAAGAATGAAAAACTGTTTTTT. Its translation is CASSLVSGLKNEKLFF.

V is TRBV20-1 and J is TRBJ1-2, with 8 bases lining up with TRBD1. The CDR3 spans 13 residues. The V gene's germline CDR1 is DFQATT and CDR2 SNEGSKA (reference sequence). Trimming took 0 bases from V and 8 from J; bases not matched to a gene: 5. The CDR3 here is CSARERTGRGYTF. The DNA for the CDR3 is TGCAGTGCTAGAGAACGGACAGGGCGCGGCTACACCTTC.

This sequence joins TRBV25-1 and TRBJ2-5; 7 positions match TRBD1. The junction had 12 bases not matched to a gene; V was cut back by 2 bases and J by 3 bases. Germline CDR1 reads MGHDK; CDR2 reads SYGVNS. There are 17 residues in the CDR3. The CDR3: CASSEEETGETKETQYF. As DNA, the CDR3 is TGTGCCAGCAGTGAAGAAGAAACAGGGGAAACCAAAGAGACCCAGTACTTC.

This clonotype was counted only a few times. The gene calls are TRBV15 and TRBJ2-7; TRBD1 agrees at 9 bases. The CDR3 sequence is 16 residues long. Germline lookup yields CDR1 LNHNV and CDR2 YYDKDF (reference sequence). V was pared by 4 bases and J by 6 bases, with 13 bases of the junction left unmatched. CDR3 nucleotide sequence: TGTGCCACCAGCATAACCATCGGGACAGGGTCCGGCGAGCAGTACTTC. As protein: CATSITIGTGSGEQYF.

This rearrangement joins TRBV5-1 to TRBJ2-7; TRBD1 matches 7 bases. V shed 4 bases and J 2 bases; nucleotides not matched to a gene: 9. This CDR3 region has 15 residues. The V gene's germline CDR1 is SGHRS and CDR2 YFSETQ. CDR3 region: CASSAGTADPYEQYF. DNA of the CDR3: TGCGCCAGCAGCGCCGGGACAGCTGATCCCTACGAGCAGTACTTC. Based on the CDR3 plus reference TRBV5-1 and TRBJ2-7, the full variable domain is KAGVTQTPRYLIKTRGQQVTLSCSPISGHRSVSWYQQTPGQGLQFLFEYFSETQRNKGNFPGRFSGRQFSNSRSEMNVSTLELGDSALYLCASSAGTADPYEQYFGPGTRLTVT.

This chain uses TRBV6-6 with TRBJ2-1; D remains unclear. This CDR3 is built from 13 residues. CDR1 MNHNY and CDR2 SVGAGI come from the germline V gene (reference sequence). The V and J ends lost 2 bases and 9 bases respectively, with 11 bases between them. The CDR3 DNA sequence: TGTGCCAGCAGTTACGGGCCAATCCTTGAGCAGTTCTTC. This encodes CASSYGPILEQFF.

This clonotype appeared a few times. V is TRBV20-1 and J is TRBJ1-1; 7 bases match TRBD1. The junction had 2 bases not matched to a gene; V was cut back by 5 bases and J by 8 bases. CDR1 is DFQATT and CDR2 is SNEGSKA in the germline V gene (reference sequence). CDR3 length: 10 residues. The CDR3 reads CSAVQGEAFF. The CDR3 region has the DNA TGCAGTGCTGTACAGGGGGAAGCTTTCTTT.

A note on this clonotype: The junction does not match germline at one end; this may be a read error. The V gene is TRBV12-3 or TRBV12-4, the J gene TRBJ2-3; D remains ambiguous. The CDR3 contains 15 residues. DNA for the CDR3: TGTACCAGCAGTTCCCTTATACTGGCCCCTGATACGCAGTATTTT. Amino acid sequence: CTSSSLILAPDTQYF.

This clonotype was seen a handful of times. The rearrangement joins TRBV5-8 to TRBJ2-3; 8 bases are shared with TRBD1. The germline V gene has CDR1 SGHTS and CDR2 YDEGEE. The CDR3 loop spans 14 amino acids. Trimming at V came to 4 bases and at J to 6 bases, leaving 7 bases not matched to a gene. The CDR3 region has the DNA TGTGCCAGCAGCCGGACAGGGTTTGGGGATACGCAGTATTTT. Amino acid sequence: CASSRTGFGDTQYF.

This chain links TRBV27 with TRBJ2-7; D unresolved. The V end lost 7 bases, the J end lost 6 bases, and 16 bases lay between the germline ends. Germline-derived CDR1 and CDR2 are MNHEY and SMNVEV (reference sequence). The CDR3 length is 13 residues. Here the CDR3 reads CASINLPYGEQYF. In DNA form, the CDR3 reads TGTGCCAGCATAAACCTACCCTATGGCGAGCAGTACTTC.

V is TRBV7-7 and J is TRBJ2-5, with TRBD2 matching over 7 bases. CDR1 is SSHAT, CDR2 FNYEAQ, per germline (reference sequence). V trimming: 1 base; J trimming: 1 base; junction bases outside the gene matches: 3. The CDR3 has 15 amino acids. CDR3 sequence: CASSLGLAIQETQYF. The CDR3 bases are TGTGCCAGCAGCTTAGGACTAGCCATCCAAGAGACCCAGTACTTC.

The chain carries TRBV11-2 and TRBJ1-2; D unresolved. Germline V gene data show CDR1 as SGHAT and CDR2 as FQNNGV. V dropped 2 bases and J dropped 3 bases, with 19 bases sitting between them. There are 17 residues in the CDR3. This chain's CDR3 is CASSLWVGSAADYGYTF. The CDR3 nucleotides read TGTGCCAGCAGCTTATGGGTAGGATCTGCAGCTGACTATGGCTACACCTTC.

The chain has TRBV29-1 and TRBJ2-7; D remains unclear. V lost 4 bases and J lost 5, with 9 bases in between. CDR3 length equals 11 residues. Germline-derived CDR1 and CDR2 are SQVTM and ANQGSEA. The CDR3 bases are TGCAGCGTTGGTCGGACGGACGAGCAGTACTTC. It is translated as CSVGRTDEQYF.

For this clonotype: An end of the junction does not agree with germline; a read error may underlie this. The CDR3 coding sequence is TGTGCCAGCAGCTGGACTAGCGGGGGAACCTACGAGCAGTTCTTC. It specifies CASSWTSGGTYEQFF. The V and J genes are TRBV4-1 and TRBJ2-1, with 13 bases fitting TRBD2. Germline assignment: CDR1 MGHRA and CDR2 YSYEKL. The CDR3 has 15 residues.

The genes are TRBV12-5 and TRBJ1-2; tentatively, D is TRBD1 (6 bases). CDR3 length: 16 amino acids. Germline V gene data show CDR1 as LGHNT and CDR2 as FRNRAP. Trimming left V 0 bases short and J 5 bases short, with 16 bases between. The CDR3 nucleotides are TGTGCTAGTGGTTTGGTACCACAGGGACTGCGGTATGGCTACACCTTC. This encodes CASGLVPQGLRYGYTF.

The gene calls are TRBV7-8 and TRBJ2-3, with 8 bases fitting TRBD2. Germline CDR1 is SGHVS and CDR2 is FQNEAQ. The J segment lost 1 base and the V segment lost 5 bases, leaving 20 bases of the junction unmatched. The CDR3 contains 20 residues. CDR3 in amino acids: CASSKDPGLVGVRGTDTQYF. In DNA, the CDR3 is TGTGCCAGCAGCAAAGACCCGGGACTAGTGGGAGTCAGGGGCACAGATACGCAGTATTTT.

V gene TRBV19 combines with J gene TRBJ1-1, with TRBD1 matching 7 bases. The CDR3 runs 14 residues. V dropped 7 bases and J dropped 1; count of bases not matched to a gene: 6. Germline V CDR1 and CDR2: LNHDA, SQIVND (reference sequence). DNA of the CDR3: TGTGCCAGTACCCTGACAGGGCCGAACACTGAAGCTTTCTTT. Amino acid sequence: CASTLTGPNTEAFF.

The rearrangement joins TRBV7-2 to TRBJ2-7, with 9 bases aligning to TRBD2. The V and J ends lost 6 bases and 3 bases, in that order; junction bases with no gene match: 9. The CDR3 covers 15 residues. Germline lookup yields CDR1 SGHTA and CDR2 FQGNSA. CDR3 protein: CASSRRLAVGYEQYF. Written as DNA, the CDR3 is TGTGCCAGCAGTCGGAGACTAGCGGTTGGCTACGAGCAGTACTTC. Together with reference TRBV7-2 and TRBJ2-7, the CDR3 gives the full variable domain: GAGVSQSPSNKVTEKGKDVELRCDPISGHTALYWYRQSLGQGLEFLIYFQGNSAPDKSGLPSDRFSAERTGGSVSTLTIQRTQQEDSAVYLCASSRRLAVGYEQYFGPGTRLTVT.

The genes are TRBV5-6 and TRBJ2-7; 7 bases match TRBD1. V was pared by 0 bases and J by 0 bases, with 9 bases of the junction left unmatched. Germline values: CDR1 SGHDT, CDR2 YYEEEE. The CDR3 totals 17 residues. The CDR3 DNA sequence: TGTGCCAGCAGCTTGGTGCCAGGGGGTTGGAACTCCTACGAGCAGTACTTC. It translates to CASSLVPGGWNSYEQYF.

The chain links TRBV7-2 to TRBJ2-3; possible D gene TRBD2, 6 bases. The CDR3 totals 14 residues. V was pared by 5 bases and J by 0 bases, with 9 bases between. The V gene's germline CDR1 is SGHTA and CDR2 FQGNSA. The CDR3 DNA sequence: TGTGCCAGCAGCACGGGACTCAGCACAGATACGCAGTATTTT. Amino acid sequence: CASSTGLSTDTQYF.

This clonotype has a handful of counts. This chain connects TRBV20-1 to TRBJ2-7, with 13 bases aligning to TRBD2. The CDR3 totals 17 residues. Germline assignment: CDR1 DFQATT and CDR2 SNEGSKA (reference sequence). V was pared by 4 bases and J by 0 bases, with 9 bases of the junction left unmatched. CDR3 in DNA: TGCAGTGCTACACTAGCGGGAGGGCCTCGGAGCTCCTACGAGCAGTACTTC. This translates into CSATLAGGPRSSYEQYF.

The rearrangement uses TRBV7-2 and TRBJ2-1; D unresolved. Germline V CDR1 and CDR2: SGHTA, FQGNSA. The CDR3 has 19 amino acids. V gave up 4 bases and J gave up 0 bases, with 22 bases separating them. This CDR3 is CASSSRMRPSLSSYNEQFF. CDR3 in DNA: TGTGCCAGCAGCTCCCGTATGCGACCGAGCTTATCCTCCTACAATGAGCAGTTCTTC.

As DNA, the CDR3 is TGTGCCAGCAGTTTAGCCCCCTTGGGGAGGGGGTCGGACTACACCTTC. As protein: CASSLAPLGRGSDYTF. This chain connects TRBV12-3 or TRBV12-4 to TRBJ1-2; TRBD1 might be the D (6 bases). This CDR3 has 16 amino acids. Trimming took 0 bases from V and 10 from J, leaving 21 bases between them.

The V call is TRBV20-1, the J call TRBJ1-5; maybe TRBD1 (5 bases). Germline V CDR1 and CDR2: DFQATT, SNEGSKA (reference sequence). The CDR3 spans 14 residues. V dropped 3 bases and J dropped 5 bases, with 14 bases sitting between them. The CDR3 here is CSASPPGGDQPQHF. CDR3 in DNA: TGCAGTGCTAGTCCACCGGGAGGGGATCAGCCCCAGCATTTT.

V gene TRBV27 combines with J gene TRBJ2-7, with a tentative D call TRBD2 (6 bases). This CDR3 is built from 14 residues. Trimming took off 2 bases at V and 3 bases at J, with 11 bases between the two ends. The germline V gene encodes CDR1 MNHEY and CDR2 SMNVEV (reference sequence). This chain's CDR3 is CASSLRRRDYEQYF. DNA for the CDR3: TGTGCCAGCAGTTTAAGGCGGCGGGACTACGAGCAGTACTTC.